This T cell receptor beta chain was recorded in a study of blood T cell repertoires in COVID-19. Study-wide background: There were acute and convalescent COVID-19 samples, and they came from the United States, Italy and Spain.

Original data processing: Amplification from reference gene primers served as the basis for estimated nucleated cell counts. Measured with immunoSEQ multiplex PCR; TCRdb has only the in-frame clones, and not every one. V and J calls and clone size are as listed in that table; D and trimming were resolved from the DNA. The sample lists approximately 150,000 clones; around four fifths were seen once. The CDR3 loop spans 15 amino acids. V gave up 5 bases and J gave up 10 bases; unmatched junction bases: 5. The germline V gene encodes CDR1 PRHDT and CDR2 FYEKMQ (reference sequence). This clonotype was sampled from a woman in her forties or fifties with acute COVID-19. Sample: PBMCs or T cells enriched from blood (not recorded which). This chain uses TRBV13 with TRBJ2-1, with TRBD2 matching 16 bases. CDR3 sequence reads: CASSPAGLAGGEQFF. CDR3 DNA: TGTGCCAGCAGCCCAGCGGGACTAGCGGGAGGGGAGCAGTTCTTC. Filled out from reference TRBV13 and TRBJ2-1, the complete variable domain reads AAGVIQSPRHLIKEKRETATLKCYPIPRHDTVYWYQQGPGQDPQFLISFYEKMQSDKGSIPDRFSAQQFSDYHSELNMSSLELGDSALYFCASSPAGLAGGEQFFGPGTRLTVL.